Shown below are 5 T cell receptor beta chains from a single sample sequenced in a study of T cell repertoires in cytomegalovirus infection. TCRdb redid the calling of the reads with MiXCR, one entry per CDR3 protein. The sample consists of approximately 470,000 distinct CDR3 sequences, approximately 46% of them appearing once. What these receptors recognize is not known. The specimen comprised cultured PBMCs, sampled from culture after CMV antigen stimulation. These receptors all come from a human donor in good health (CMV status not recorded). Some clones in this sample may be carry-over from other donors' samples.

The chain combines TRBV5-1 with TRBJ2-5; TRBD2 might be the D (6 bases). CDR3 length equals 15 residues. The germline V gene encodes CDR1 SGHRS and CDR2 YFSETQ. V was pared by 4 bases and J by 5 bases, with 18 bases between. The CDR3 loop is CASSPEGGGMETQYF. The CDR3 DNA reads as TGCGCCAGCAGCCCGGAAGGAGGCGGGATGGAGACCCAGTACTTC.

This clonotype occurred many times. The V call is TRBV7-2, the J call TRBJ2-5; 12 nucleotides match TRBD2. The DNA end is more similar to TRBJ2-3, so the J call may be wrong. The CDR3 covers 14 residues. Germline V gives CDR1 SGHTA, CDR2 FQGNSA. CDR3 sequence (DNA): TGTGCCAGCAGCCCCCGACTAGCGGGGGAGACGCAGTATTTT. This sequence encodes CASSPRLAGETQYF.

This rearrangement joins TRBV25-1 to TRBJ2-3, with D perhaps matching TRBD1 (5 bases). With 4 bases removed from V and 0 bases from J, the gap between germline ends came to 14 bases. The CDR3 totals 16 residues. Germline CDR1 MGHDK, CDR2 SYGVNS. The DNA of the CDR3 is TGTGCCAGCAGTGCCCCTCAGGGATCAAGCACAGATACGCAGTATTTT. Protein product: CASSAPQGSSTDTQYF.

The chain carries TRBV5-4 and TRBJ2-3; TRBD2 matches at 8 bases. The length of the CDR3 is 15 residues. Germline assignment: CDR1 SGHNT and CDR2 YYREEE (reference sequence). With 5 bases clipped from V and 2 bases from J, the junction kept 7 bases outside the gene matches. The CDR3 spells CASSGGLALTDTQYF. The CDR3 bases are TGTGCCAGCAGTGGAGGACTAGCCCTCACAGATACGCAGTATTTT. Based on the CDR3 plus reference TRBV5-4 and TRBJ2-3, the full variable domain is ETGVTQSPTHLIKTRGQQVTLRCSSQSGHNTVSWYQQALGQGPQFIFQYYREEENGRGNFPPRFSGLQFPNYSSELNVNALELDDSALYLCASSGGLALTDTQYFGPGTRLTVL.

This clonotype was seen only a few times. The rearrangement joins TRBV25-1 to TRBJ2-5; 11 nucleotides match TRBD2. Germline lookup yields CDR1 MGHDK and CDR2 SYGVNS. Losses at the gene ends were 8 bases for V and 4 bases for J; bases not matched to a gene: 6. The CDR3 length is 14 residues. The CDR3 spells CASGRTSGLETQYF. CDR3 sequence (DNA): TGTGCCAGCGGTAGGACTAGCGGGTTAGAGACCCAGTACTTC.